Each of the 18 T cell receptor beta chains below was sequenced from the same sample in a study of low-dose radiotherapy and immunotherapy resistance in tumors. Primers used for first-strand cDNA, a TRAV- and TRBV-specific set, covered both alpha and beta chains. The authors amplified TCRs for 15 to 25 PCR cycles with a constant-region primer and a V-primer adapter. TCRdb processed the reads anew with MiXCR; each CDR3 protein has one entry. The sample yields 7,500 to 10,000 distinct CDR3 sequences, about 68% seen once. These receptors were taken from a human donor with advanced metastatic prostate, ovarian, gallbladder or colorectal cancer (not recorded which). This table probably holds off-target reads from a library built for another chain.

This rearrangement joins TRBV2 to TRBJ2-1, with D tentatively TRBD2 (6 bases). This CDR3 has 15 residues. Germline V gene sequence: CDR1 SNHLY, CDR2 FYNNEI. V lost 6 bases, J lost 4 bases, and 16 bases lay in between. The chain's CDR3 is CASRETRQPYNEQFF. The CDR3 DNA is TGTGCCAGCAGAGAGACTAGACAACCATACAATGAGCAGTTCTTC.

The chain has TRBV5-8 and TRBJ1-5; TRBD1 is a possible D gene (5 bases). This CDR3 contains 15 residues. V lost 2 bases to trimming and J lost 0 bases, with 9 bases between them. The germline CDR1 and CDR2 sequences are SGHTS and YDEGEE. This CDR3 reads CASSLMGVSNQPQHF. For the CDR3, the DNA is TGTGCCAGCAGCTTAATGGGGGTTAGCAATCAGCCCCAGCATTTT.

The chain recombines TRBV27 with TRBJ2-1; TRBD2 is a possible D gene (6 bases). V was trimmed by 4 bases and J by 8 bases, leaving 18 bases between them. Germline-derived CDR1 and CDR2 are MNHEY and SMNVEV (reference sequence). The CDR3 spans 15 residues. The CDR3 protein is CASSSPLSGVDEQFF. The CDR3, as DNA: TGTGCCAGCAGTTCCCCTCTTTCGGGGGTCGATGAGCAGTTCTTC.

This clonotype was seen a few times. The chain joins TRBV27 to TRBJ2-5, with 8 positions matching TRBD1. This CDR3 is built from 14 residues. Per germline, CDR1 MNHEY and CDR2 SMNVEV (reference sequence). The V and J ends lost 5 bases and 9 bases, in that order; junction bases with no gene match: 11. This chain's CDR3 is CASSQQGQAMAQYF. The CDR3 DNA sequence: TGTGCCAGCAGTCAACAGGGACAGGCCATGGCCCAGTACTTC.

The rearrangement links TRBV20-1 to TRBJ1-4; 7 nucleotides agree with TRBD1. Germline loops: CDR1 DFQATT, CDR2 SNEGSKA (reference sequence). After removal of 3 bases from V and 8 bases from J, the junction contained 9 bases not matched to a gene. This CDR3 spans 14 amino acids. The CDR3 sequence: CSASRQGVGEKLFF. The CDR3, as DNA: TGCAGTGCTAGCCGACAGGGAGTGGGAGAAAAACTGTTTTTT.

This chain links TRBV6-5 with TRBJ2-7, with no clear D. Germline CDR1 and CDR2: MNHEY and SVGAGI. This CDR3 region has 13 residues. V lost 4 bases to trimming and J lost 2 bases, with 9 bases between them. The CDR3 here is CASSLGTTYEQYF. The CDR3 DNA follows: TGTGCCAGCAGTTTGGGCACAACCTACGAGCAGTACTTC.

The rearrangement links TRBV5-4 to TRBJ2-3; 12 nucleotides line up with TRBD2. After removal of 1 base from V and 3 bases from J, the junction contained 6 bases not matched to a gene. The CDR3 totals 17 residues. Germline V gene sequence: CDR1 SGHNT, CDR2 YYREEE (reference sequence). The chain's CDR3 is CASSLKLAGGLTDTQYF. CDR3 coding DNA: TGTGCCAGCAGCTTGAAACTAGCGGGAGGTTTGACAGATACGCAGTATTTT.

V usage is TRBV9 and J usage is TRBJ2-7; D possibly corresponds to TRBD2 (6 bases). Germline CDR1 reads SGDLS; CDR2 reads YYNGEE. The germline V and J ends were trimmed by 1 base and 4 bases, with 15 bases remaining between them. The CDR3 has 15 amino acids. The CDR3 sequence: CASSVMGGMGYEQYF. The CDR3 region has the DNA TGTGCCAGCAGCGTAATGGGCGGGATGGGATACGAGCAGTACTTC.

The chain links TRBV2 to TRBJ2-7; 10 bases line up with TRBD1. The V and J ends lost 6 bases and 4 bases, in that order; junction bases with no gene match: 9. CDR1 is SNHLY, CDR2 FYNNEI, per germline. This CDR3 spans 15 amino acids. The CDR3 nucleotides are TGTGCCAGCAGGGGGGACAGGGGACAATGGTACGAGCAGTACTTC. Translating gives CASRGDRGQWYEQYF.

This chain joins TRBV5-4 and TRBJ2-7; D might be TRBD1 or TRBD2, each matching 5 bases. There are 14 residues in the CDR3. Germline V lookup: CDR1 SGHNT, CDR2 YYREEE (reference sequence). Trimming shortened V by 1 base and J by 5 bases, and 13 bases separated the two germline ends. CDR3 residues: CASSLLGEFNEQYF. DNA of the CDR3: TGTGCCAGCAGCTTGCTGGGGGAATTTAACGAGCAGTACTTC.

The chain carries TRBV27 and TRBJ1-1, with D hard to call. The V gene lost 6 bases and the J gene lost 3 bases, with 8 bases spanning the gap. The CDR3 covers 12 residues. Germline CDR1 and CDR2: MNHEY and SMNVEV (reference sequence). The CDR3 loop reads CASSQTYTEAFF. The CDR3 nucleotides are TGTGCCAGCAGCCAGACCTACACTGAAGCTTTCTTT.

The table lists this clonotype with a few counts. V is TRBV24-1 and J is TRBJ2-7, with TRBD1 matching over 10 bases. CDR1 KGHDR and CDR2 SFDVKD come from the germline V gene. The CDR3 is 16 residues long. After removal of 6 bases from V and 3 bases from J, the junction contained 10 bases not matched to a gene. CDR3 sequence reads: CATSTHPGQGNYEQYF. DNA of the CDR3: TGTGCCACCAGTACACACCCGGGACAGGGGAACTACGAGCAGTACTTC.

This clonotype was recorded a few times. This chain connects TRBV28 to TRBJ2-7; D is unclear. Trimming cost V 2 bases and J 2 bases, with 4 bases left between them. The length of the CDR3 is 12 residues. The V gene's germline CDR1 is MDHEN and CDR2 SYDVKM. CDR3 sequence (DNA): TGTGCCAGCAGTTTACAGGCCTACGAGCAGTACTTC. Its protein product is CASSLQAYEQYF.

The CDR3, as DNA: TGCGCCAGCAGCTTGGGGAGTCTGAATGAAAAACTGTTTTTT. It translates to CASSLGSLNEKLFF. V usage is TRBV5-1 and J usage is TRBJ1-4; D ambiguous. The V end was cut by 0 bases, the J end by 5 bases, with 8 bases between. This CDR3 is built from 14 residues. Germline V gene lookup returns CDR1 SGHRS and CDR2 YFSETQ.

J is TRBJ2-1 and V is TRBV5-6, with D uncertain. The CDR3 is made up of 13 amino acids. Trimming pared 2 bases from V and 3 bases from J, leaving 6 bases between. Germline CDR1 SGHDT, CDR2 YYEEEE. The CDR3 region is CASSFGNYNEQFF. The CDR3 coding sequence is TGTGCCAGCAGCTTTGGGAACTACAATGAGCAGTTCTTC.

This clonotype was observed a single time. The chain employs TRBV4-3 and TRBJ2-1, with 8 bases fitting TRBD2. From germline, CDR1 is LGHNA and CDR2 YSLEER. The junction had 15 bases not matched to a gene; V was cut back by 0 bases and J by 8 bases. The CDR3 extends over 18 amino acids. The CDR3 sequence: CASSQEGPSSGRRDEQFF. As DNA, the CDR3 is TGCGCCAGCAGCCAAGAGGGGCCTTCAAGCGGGAGAAGGGATGAGCAGTTCTTC.

The chain links TRBV11-1 to TRBJ2-3; 12 positions agree with TRBD1. This CDR3 is built from 16 residues. V trimming: 0 bases; J trimming: 7 bases; junction bases outside the gene matches: 5. CDR1 and CDR2 from the germline V gene are SGHAT and FQDESV (reference sequence). CDR3: CASSLAGQGAAYTQYF. The CDR3 bases are TGTGCCAGCAGCTTAGCGGGACAGGGGGCGGCATATACGCAGTATTTT.

The J gene is TRBJ2-7, the V gene TRBV27, with TRBD2 matching over 8 bases. The CDR3 loop spans 15 amino acids. Germline-derived CDR1 and CDR2 are MNHEY and SMNVEV (reference sequence). The junction had 12 bases not matched to a gene; V was cut back by 5 bases and J by 6 bases. The CDR3 region has the DNA TGTGCCAGCAGTAGGGACGGGACTAGGTTTAGCGAGCAGTACTTC. Translating gives CASSRDGTRFSEQYF.